This TCR beta chain stems from a study of read filtering for tumor transcriptome and immune sequencing. For the study at large: After DNase treatment, RNA was made into whole-transcriptome libraries. Study observations and caveats: Single-read clonotypes: about 83% of IR-seq clonotypes (approximately 3.7% of reads), about 75% of RNA-seq clonotypes (44.6% of reads).

This library used around 400 ng RNA and molecular barcoded adaptors spanning alpha/delta and beta/gamma chains. TCRdb itself ran the reads through MiXCR, one entry per CDR3 protein. In the table there are roughly 130,000 distinct CDR3 sequences, roughly 13% of which are singletons. CDR3 length equals 13 residues. V lost 2 bases and J lost 1, with 2 bases in between. CDR1 and CDR2 (germline): SEHNR, FQNEAQ (reference sequence). Every patient had bone marrow sampled while the disease was active. This clonotype was observed many times. Its antigen is currently unknown. The chain couples TRBV7-9 to TRBJ2-2; D is uncertain. The clonotype comes from a donor aged 40 or over with multiple myeloma. Sequencing was done on a sample of a population of CD138-negative cells sorted from bone marrow. The CDR3 is CASSLRNTGELFF. The CDR3 nucleotides are TGTGCCAGCAGCTTAAGGAACACCGGGGAGCTGTTTTTT.